This T cell receptor beta chain emerged from a study of chemoradiotherapy in HPV16-positive cancers. Only in-frame clones appear in the TCRdb table, and some are missing; sequencing was by immunoSEQ multiplex PCR. The table has approximately 4,000 clones, around 80% seen once. Findings of the study overall: During treatment, candidate HPV-specific clones and E7-related motifs expanded in tumor.

Germline CDR1 reads SGHVS; CDR2 reads FQNEAQ. The germline V and J ends were trimmed by 5 bases and 6 bases, with 13 bases remaining between them. The CDR3 spans 13 residues. On this clone: Its target is not known.

The rearrangement links TRBV7-8 to TRBJ1-2, with a possible D match to TRBD1 (6 bases). The specimen comprised tumor tissue, sampled from a patient who underwent chemoradiotherapy. The TCR originated in a human donor with HPV-associated anogenital cancer. CDR3 DNA sequence: TGTGCCAGCAGCAACGACAGGTTTAATGGCTACACCTTC. This gives the protein CASSNDRFNGYTF.